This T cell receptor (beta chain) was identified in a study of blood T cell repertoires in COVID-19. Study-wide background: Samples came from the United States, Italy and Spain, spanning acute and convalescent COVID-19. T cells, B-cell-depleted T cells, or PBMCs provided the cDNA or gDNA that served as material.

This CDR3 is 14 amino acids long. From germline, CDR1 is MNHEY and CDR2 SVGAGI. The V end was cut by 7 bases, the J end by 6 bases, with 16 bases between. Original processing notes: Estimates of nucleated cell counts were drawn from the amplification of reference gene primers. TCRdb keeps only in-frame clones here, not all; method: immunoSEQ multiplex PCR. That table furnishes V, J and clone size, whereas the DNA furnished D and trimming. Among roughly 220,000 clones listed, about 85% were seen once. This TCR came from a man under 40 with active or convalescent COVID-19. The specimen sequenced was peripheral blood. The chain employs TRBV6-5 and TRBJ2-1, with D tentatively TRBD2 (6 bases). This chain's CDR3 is CASTLKEGPNEQFF. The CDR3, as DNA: TGTGCCAGCACCCTGAAGGAGGGCCCCAATGAGCAGTTCTTC.